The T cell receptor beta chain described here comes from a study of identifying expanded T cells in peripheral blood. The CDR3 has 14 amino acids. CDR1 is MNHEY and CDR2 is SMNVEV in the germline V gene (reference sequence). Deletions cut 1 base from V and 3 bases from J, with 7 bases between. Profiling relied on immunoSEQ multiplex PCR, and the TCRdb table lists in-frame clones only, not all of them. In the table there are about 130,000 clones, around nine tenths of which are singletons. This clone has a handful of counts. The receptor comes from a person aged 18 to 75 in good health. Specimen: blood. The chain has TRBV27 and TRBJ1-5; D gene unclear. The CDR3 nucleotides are TGTGCCAGCAGTTTATTACCGATCAATCAGCCCCAGCATTTT. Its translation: CASSLLPINQPQHF.